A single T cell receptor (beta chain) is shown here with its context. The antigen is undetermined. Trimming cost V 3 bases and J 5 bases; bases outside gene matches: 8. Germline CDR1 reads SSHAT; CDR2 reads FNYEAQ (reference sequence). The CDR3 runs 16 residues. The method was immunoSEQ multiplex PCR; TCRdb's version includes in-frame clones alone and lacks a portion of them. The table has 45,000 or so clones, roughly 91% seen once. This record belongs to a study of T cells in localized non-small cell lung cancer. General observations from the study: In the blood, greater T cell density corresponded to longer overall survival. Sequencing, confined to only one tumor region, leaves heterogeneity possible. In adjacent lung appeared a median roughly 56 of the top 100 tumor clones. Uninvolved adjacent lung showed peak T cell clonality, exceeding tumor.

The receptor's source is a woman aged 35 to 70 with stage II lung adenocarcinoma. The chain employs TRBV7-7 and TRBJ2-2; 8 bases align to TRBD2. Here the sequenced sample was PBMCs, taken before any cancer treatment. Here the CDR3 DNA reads TGTGCCAGCAGCTTGTATGGGTCGGGAGGGACCGGGGAGCTGTTTTTT. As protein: CASSLYGSGGTGELFF.